These T cell receptor beta chains were read from a single sample in a study of T-cell memory formation after mild COVID-19. A single record per CDR3 protein comes from TCRdb applying MiXCR to the 5' RACE reads. The repertoire holds approximately 580,000 distinct CDR3 sequences, with 20% as singletons. The sample was PBMCs or a T cell subset sorted from them (not recorded which). The receptors were gathered from an adult woman who had mild COVID-19 (a few samples of this study predate the infection). Cell type and time point are not known. Each CDR3 is given with its conserved first and last residue. D genes are given only for firm matches. Only part of the rows carry a size: once, few, many, or a class if the clone is expanded.

>once|.|TRBV18|TRBJ2-5
TGTGCCAGCTCCGCGGATCAAGAGACCCAGTACTTC
CASSADQETQYF
>few|TRBD2|TRBV3-1|TRBJ2-1
TGTGCCAGCAGCCAAGGGACTAGCGGGGCACATTTCTTC
CASSQGTSGAHFF
>.|TRBD1|TRBV13|TRBJ1-2
TGTGCCAGCAGCTTAGACAGGGGGCGAAGCTATGGCTACACCTTC
CASSLDRGRSYGYTF
>few|TRBD1|TRBV12-5|TRBJ2-5
TGTGCTAGTGGTCAACCAGGGACAGGCGGTGAGACCCAGTACTTC
CASGQPGTGGETQYF
>.|.|TRBV7-3|TRBJ1-1
TGTGCCAGCAGCTTAATGCCGGGGAACACTGAAGCTTTCTTT
CASSLMPGNTEAFF
>many|.|TRBV6-6|TRBJ2-7
TGTGCCAGCAGTTACGGGGGTTCCGAGCAGTACTTC
CASSYGGSEQYF
>.|.|TRBV7-9|TRBJ2-2
TGTGCCAGCAGCTTGCCTAGTGGGGCGAACACCGGGGAGCTGTTTTTT
CASSLPSGANTGELFF
>few|.|TRBV5-1|TRBJ1-1
TGCGCCAGCAGCAGCCGGACAGCGAACACTGAAGCTTTCTTT
CASSSRTANTEAFF
>.|TRBD1|TRBV6-5|TRBJ2-7
TGTGCCAGCAGTGAAGTGACAGGGGTGTTCGAGCAGTACTTC
CASSEVTGVFEQYF
>.|TRBD2|TRBV10-3|TRBJ2-2
TGTGCCATCAGTGAATCGGGACTAGCGGGAGGTCCCACCGGGGAGCTGTTTTTT
CAISESGLAGGPTGELFF
>.|.|TRBV4-3|TRBJ1-1
TGCGCCAGCAGCCTTGCAAATGGAGGAGAAACTGAAGCTTTCTTT
CASSLANGGETEAFF
>.|TRBD2|TRBV6-5|TRBJ2-5
TGTGCCAGCAGTTCGCGACTAGCGGGAGCCTCAGATGGCGAGACCCAGTACTTC
CASSSRLAGASDGETQYF
>once|.|TRBV5-1|TRBJ1-1
TGCGCCAGCAGCTTGGTCAAGGGGGCTGAAGCTTTCTTT
CASSLVKGAEAFF
>few|.|TRBV15|TRBJ2-5
TGTGCCACCAGCAGAGATACCAGATTCGGTGGGGAGACCCAGTACTTC
CATSRDTRFGGETQYF
>.|.|TRBV12-3/TRBV12-4|TRBJ1-2
TGTGCCAGCAGTTTAGCGCCTACCTTAACCAACTATGGCTACACCTTC
CASSLAPTLTNYGYTF
>few|.|TRBV7-3|TRBJ2-7
TGTGCCAGCAGCTTAAGTCAGGGGAGCTCCTACGAGCAGTACTTC
CASSLSQGSSYEQYF
>few|.|TRBV25-1|TRBJ2-1
TGTGCCAGCAGTGGAGTGGGATTCAGGAATGAGCAGTTCTTC
CASSGVGFRNEQFF
>.|.|TRBV13|TRBJ2-4
TGTGCCAGCAGTCTAGGAGGAGGGCGGAGGGCCAAAAACATTCAGTACTTC
CASSLGGGRRAKNIQYF
>.|.|TRBV29-1|TRBJ2-1
TGCAGCGTCTTGCGACTCCTGGGGGGCAATGAGCAGTTCTTC
CSVLRLLGGNEQFF
>.|.|TRBV5-1|TRBJ2-6
TGCGCCAGCAGCTTGCCTGCGTTTACTGGGGCCAACGTCCTGACTTTC
CASSLPAFTGANVLTF
>.|.|TRBV12-3/TRBV12-4|TRBJ1-6
TGTGCCAGCACGTATGATGACCCAAATAATTCACCCCTCCACTTT
CASTYDDPNNSPLHF
>.|.|TRBV7-9|TRBJ2-5
TGTGCCAGCAGCTTATCTTCCACTTCCCAAGAGACCCAGTACTTC
CASSLSSTSQETQYF
>few|TRBD1|TRBV30|TRBJ1-3
TGTGCCTACACCCGGACAGGTGGAAACACCATATATTTT
CAYTRTGGNTIYF
>few|.|TRBV4-3|TRBJ2-1
TGCGCCAGCAGTGGGACCCTCTCGGAATATGAGCAGTTCTTC
CASSGTLSEYEQFF
>many|TRBD2|TRBV20-1|TRBJ2-2
TGCAGTGCTTTCAGACAGACGGCGGGAGGTCTGAACACCGGGGAGCTGTTTTTT
CSAFRQTAGGLNTGELFF
>few|.|TRBV7-3|TRBJ2-1
TGTGCCAGCAGCTTAACTTTGTCGGGGAGCGAGCAGTTCTTC
CASSLTLSGSEQFF
>.|.|TRBV24-1|TRBJ1-5
TGTGCCACCAGTGACCGTAACACGTATAGCAATCAGCCCCAGCATTTT
CATSDRNTYSNQPQHF
>few|.|TRBV19|TRBJ1-5
TGTGCCAGTAGATCGCAGGGCAGGCAGCCCCAGCATTTT
CASRSQGRQPQHF
>few|TRBD2|TRBV27|TRBJ2-7
TGTGCCTCCCACCGGGGGGTGGCGATCCCCGCGTACGAGCAGTACTTC
CASHRGVAIPAYEQYF
>.|TRBD1|TRBV19|TRBJ1-1
TGTGCCAGTAGTGAGGATACAGGGGGGGCTGAAGCTTTCTTT
CASSEDTGGAEAFF
>many|.|TRBV7-9|TRBJ2-5
TGTGCCAGCAGCCCATCAACCACGGGCCTTCAGAGGGTCACCCAGTACTTC
CASSPSTTGLQRVTQYF
>few|.|TRBV12-3/TRBV12-4|TRBJ2-7
TGTGCCAGCAGTTTAGCCTCGTACTACGAGCAGTACTTC
CASSLASYYEQYF
>.|TRBD1|TRBV28|TRBJ1-1
TGTGCCAGCAGTTTCGACAGGGCGACTGAAGCTTTCTTT
CASSFDRATEAFF
>.|TRBD1|TRBV30|TRBJ2-2
TGTGCCCGGACTGGACAGGGGATTAGCACCGGGGAGCTGTTTTTT
CARTGQGISTGELFF
>.|.|TRBV5-4|TRBJ2-1
TGTGCCAGCAGCTTGGGTCGGTCGTCTTCAGGCTACAATGAGCAGTTCTTC
CASSLGRSSSGYNEQFF
>many|TRBD1|TRBV11-3|TRBJ1-2
TGTGCCAGCAGCTTAGAGATGACAGGGGGGATCTATGGCTACACCTTC
CASSLEMTGGIYGYTF
>.|.|TRBV12-3/TRBV12-4|TRBJ1-3
TGTGCCAGCAGTTTCGGACCGGACTCTGGAAACACCATATATTTT
CASSFGPDSGNTIYF
>many|TRBD1|TRBV7-3|TRBJ1-2
TGTGCCAGCAGCGGACAGGTGGACTATGGCTACACCTTC
CASSGQVDYGYTF
>.|TRBD2|TRBV5-6|TRBJ2-7
TGTGCCAGCAGCTCGGGGGGGGACTCCTACGAGCAGTACTTC
CASSSGGDSYEQYF
>many|.|TRBV2|TRBJ2-5
TGTGCCAGCAGTGCAGGGGCTCAAGAGACCCAGTACTTC
CASSAGAQETQYF
>.|.|TRBV6-2/TRBV6-3|TRBJ2-6
TGTGCCAGCAGTCCCCGCCCCGGTCAGGTCCTAGGCTCTGGGGCCAACGTCCTGACTTTC
CASSPRPGQVLGSGANVLTF
>many|.|TRBV6-1|TRBJ2-1
TGTGCCAGCAGTGGACGGTTTAGCGATGAGCAGTTCTTC
CASSGRFSDEQFF
>many|TRBD1|TRBV5-1|TRBJ1-1
TGCGCCAGCAAAGTTACGGGACAGCTTGAAGCTTTCTTT
CASKVTGQLEAFF
>many|TRBD1|TRBV20-1|TRBJ1-5
TGCAGTGCTGGCAGGGGGGGTCAGCCCCAGCATTTT
CSAGRGGQPQHF
>.|.|TRBV19|TRBJ2-2
TGTGCCAGTAGTAGGCCGGACCTAAACACCGGGGAGCTGTTTTTT
CASSRPDLNTGELFF
>once|TRBD2|TRBV20-1|TRBJ2-6
TGCAGTGCTTATAGCGGGTGGCCCTCTGGGGCCAACGTCCTGACTTTC
CSAYSGWPSGANVLTF
>few|.|TRBV7-6|TRBJ2-7
TGTGCCAGCAGCTTGGTGGGTATCGGTCTTAGGGCCTACGAGCAGTACTTC
CASSLVGIGLRAYEQYF
>many|TRBD1|TRBV29-1|TRBJ2-7
TGCAGCGTTGAGAGGGGGACAGGGGATGTTAGCGAGCAGTACTTC
CSVERGTGDVSEQYF
>.|TRBD2|TRBV20-1|TRBJ2-7
TGCAGTGCTAGGGGGACTAACTCCTACGAGCAGCACTTC
CSARGTNSYEQHF